The TCR beta chain under discussion was sequenced for a study of radiotherapy plus CTLA-4 blockade in lung cancer (dated 2018 in TCRdb). A note on the overall study: Among enrolled patients, around 20% had an objective response and approximately 30% reached disease control. Results and caveats for the whole study, not just this receptor: Increased serum interferon-beta after radiation, together with early dynamic changes in blood T cell clones, were reported to be the strongest predictors of response. TCR clones derived from tumors expanded in peripheral blood after treatment with radiotherapy and ipilimumab.

In the case of this clone: What this receptor recognizes is not known. Base qualities are not recorded, but no much larger clone differs from it by a single base.

From the germline V gene, CDR1 is LGHNA and CDR2 is YSLEER. Trimmed from V: 6 bases; trimmed from J: 5 bases; junction bases lacking a gene match: 7. The CDR3 runs 14 residues from the cysteine to the phenylalanine. The kept DNA is CDR3 alone, 42 bases in frame from the first base. Library method: the immunoSEQ multiplex PCR assay. Held by TCRdb, this immuneACCESS table contains in-frame sequences only and omits some clones. Under half of the omission traces to an unresolved V gene where checked; the cause of the rest is unknown. The sample table lists 55,000 or so clones, 82% of them with a count of one. Under 7% of the sample is held by the ten biggest clonotypes. The study tested focal radiation therapy combined with CTLA-4 blockade (ipilimumab) in patients with chemo-refractory metastatic non-small-cell lung cancer.

The TCR comes from a human donor with non-small cell lung cancer whose response to radiotherapy plus ipilimumab could not be evaluated. Sequenced here: peripheral blood, sampled from a patient treated with radiotherapy plus ipilimumab. The receptor chain draws on TRBV4-3 and TRBJ1-1; TRBD1 fits 9 bases in the junction. CDR3 loop: CASRFGQGRTEAFF. The nucleotide sequence reads as follows: TGCGCCAGCAGATTCGGACAGGGGAGGACTGAAGCTTTCTTT.